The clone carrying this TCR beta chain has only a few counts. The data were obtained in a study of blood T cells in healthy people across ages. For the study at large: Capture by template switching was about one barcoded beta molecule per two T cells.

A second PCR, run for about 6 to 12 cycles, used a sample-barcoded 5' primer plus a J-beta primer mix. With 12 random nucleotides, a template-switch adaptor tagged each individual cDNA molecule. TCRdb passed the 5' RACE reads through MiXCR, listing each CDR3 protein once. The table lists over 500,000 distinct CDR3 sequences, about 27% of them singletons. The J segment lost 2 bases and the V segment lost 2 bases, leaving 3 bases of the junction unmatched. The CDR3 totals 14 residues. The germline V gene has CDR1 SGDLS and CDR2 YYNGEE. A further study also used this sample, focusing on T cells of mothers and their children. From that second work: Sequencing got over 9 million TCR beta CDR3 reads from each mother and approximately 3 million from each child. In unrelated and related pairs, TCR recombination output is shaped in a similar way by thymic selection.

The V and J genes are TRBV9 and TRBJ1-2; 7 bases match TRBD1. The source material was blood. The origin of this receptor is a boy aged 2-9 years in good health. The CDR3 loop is CASSVGTDNYGYTF. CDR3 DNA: TGTGCCAGCAGCGTGGGGACAGACAACTATGGCTACACCTTC.